The 5 T cell receptor beta chains below come from one sample, sequenced in a study of blood T cell repertoires in COVID-19. Clones were sequenced by immunoSEQ multiplex PCR, and TCRdb holds only the in-frame ones, with some missing. Here the sample spans around 700,000 clones, about nine tenths being singletons. Specimen: peripheral blood. Receptors originate from a woman aged 18-30 years with acute or convalescent COVID-19.

J is TRBJ1-5 and V is TRBV7-2; 8 bases are shared with TRBD1. Germline V gene lookup returns CDR1 SGHTA and CDR2 FQGNSA. There are 16 residues in the CDR3. V lost 5 bases and J lost 1; bases outside the gene matches: 7. CDR3 sequence (DNA): TGTGCCAGCAGCCGCAGGGGGCTTGACAGCAATCAGCCCCAGCATTTT. Translating it yields CASSRRGLDSNQPQHF.

V usage is TRBV5-1 and J usage is TRBJ1-3, with D tentatively TRBD1 (5 bases). V was trimmed by 4 bases and J by 0 bases, leaving 11 bases between them. There are 15 residues in the CDR3. Germline lookup yields CDR1 SGHRS and CDR2 YFSETQ. CDR3 in amino acids: CASSEQGNSGNTIYF. The CDR3 nucleotides are TGCGCCAGCAGCGAGCAGGGAAACTCTGGAAACACCATATATTTT.

The rearrangement links TRBV4-2 to TRBJ1-3; D remains ambiguous. In germline, CDR1 is LGHNA, CDR2 YNFKEQ. The ends were cut back, 0 bases at V and 0 bases at J, with 9 bases in the middle. The CDR3 runs 16 residues. The CDR3 spells CASSQDHEISGNTIYF. In DNA, the CDR3 is TGTGCCAGCAGCCAAGATCACGAGATCTCTGGAAACACCATATATTTT.

V usage is TRBV11-2 and J usage is TRBJ1-6; 7 bases agree with TRBD1. With 5 bases clipped from V and 3 bases from J, the junction kept 7 bases outside the gene matches. The germline V gene encodes CDR1 SGHAT and CDR2 FQNNGV. The CDR3 has 16 residues. The CDR3 DNA follows: TGTGCCAGCAGCACCCTTCAGGGGGACTATAATTCACCCCTCCACTTT. Its translation is CASSTLQGDYNSPLHF.

This clone was seen only a few times. This rearrangement joins TRBV24-1 to TRBJ1-4; 7 bases agree with TRBD1. The CDR3 has 17 amino acids. J lost 3 bases, V lost 2 bases, and 8 bases had no gene match. CDR1 KGHDR and CDR2 SFDVKD come from the germline V gene. The CDR3 region is CATSDSHDRVPNEKLFF. CDR3 DNA: TGTGCCACCAGTGATTCCCACGACAGGGTGCCTAATGAAAAACTGTTTTTT.